The clone carrying this TCR beta chain came up once. Sequencing was performed with immunoSEQ multiplex PCR; in TCRdb, only in-frame clones are kept and a portion is missing. This sample has 90,000 to 120,000 clones, with roughly 80% found just once. This specimen belongs to a study of T cell clones after liver transplantation. CDR1 and CDR2 from the germline V gene are MGHRA and YSYEKL. V lost 0 bases to trimming and J lost 7 bases, with 18 bases between them. The CDR3 loop spans 16 amino acids. V usage is TRBV4-1 and J usage is TRBJ1-2; unclear D gene. The source material was CD4+ T cells from blood, sampled before liver transplant. The clonotype was recovered from a human donor who received a liver transplant. The CDR3 DNA sequence: TGCGCCAGCAGCCAAGATGGAGGCATGAGACATGCTGGCTACACCTTC. It encodes CASSQDGGMRHAGYTF.